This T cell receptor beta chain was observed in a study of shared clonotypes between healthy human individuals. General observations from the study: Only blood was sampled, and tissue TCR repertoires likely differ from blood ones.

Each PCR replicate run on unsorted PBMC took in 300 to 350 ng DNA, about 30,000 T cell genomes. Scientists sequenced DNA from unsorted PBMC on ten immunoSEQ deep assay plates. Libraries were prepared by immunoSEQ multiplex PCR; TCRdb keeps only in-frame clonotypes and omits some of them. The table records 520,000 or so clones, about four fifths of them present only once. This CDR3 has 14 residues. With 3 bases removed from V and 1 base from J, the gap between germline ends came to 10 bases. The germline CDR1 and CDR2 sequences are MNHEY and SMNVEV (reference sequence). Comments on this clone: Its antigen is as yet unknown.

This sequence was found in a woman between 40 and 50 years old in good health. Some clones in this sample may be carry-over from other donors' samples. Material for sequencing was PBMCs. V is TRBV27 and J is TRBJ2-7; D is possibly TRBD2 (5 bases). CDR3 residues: CASSLGRRSYEQYF. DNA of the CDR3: TGTGCCAGCAGTTTGGGCCGGAGGTCCTACGAGCAGTACTTC.